Listed here are 12 T cell receptor beta chains from one sample, sequenced in a study of T cells in Graves' hyperthyroidism and ophthalmopathy. RNA transcripts were the template for amplifying TCR beta CDR3 regions. The TCR CDR3 first-round RT-PCR relied on the HTBI primer set. TCRdb reprocessed the multiplex PCR reads with MiXCR, giving one entry per CDR3 protein. The sample lists hundreds of thousands of distinct CDR3 sequences, less than 25% occurring once. The sequencing sample was made of blood. Receptors were obtained from a young man with Graves' ophthalmopathy.

This clonotype was detected ten times or more. This sequence joins TRBV20-1 and TRBJ2-1, with TRBD2 matching 7 bases. The germline CDR1 and CDR2 sequences are DFQATT and SNEGSKA (reference sequence). J gave up 7 bases and V 4 bases, and 10 bases lay outside the gene matches. The CDR3 loop spans 14 amino acids. The CDR3 DNA follows: TGCAGTGCTATCCCGAGCGGGAATAGGAATGAGCAGTTCTTC. This sequence encodes CSAIPSGNRNEQFF.

The V and J genes are TRBV9 and TRBJ2-5; D is perhaps TRBD2 (5 bases). With 4 bases removed from V and 5 bases from J, the gap between germline ends came to 21 bases. Germline loops: CDR1 SGDLS, CDR2 YYNGEE. The CDR3 totals 16 residues. DNA for the CDR3: TGTGCCAGCAGCACCCGTCCAAGGGAGAGGCCCGAGACCCAGTACTTC. This encodes CASSTRPRERPETQYF.

The V and J genes are TRBV3-1 and TRBJ1-5, with TRBD1 identical over 8 bases. In germline, CDR1 is LGHDT, CDR2 YNNKEL (reference sequence). The CDR3 has 16 residues. V shed 5 bases and J 0 bases; nucleotides not matched to a gene: 6. The CDR3 loop is CASSVGTGDSNQPQHF. CDR3 nucleotide sequence: TGTGCCAGCAGCGTTGGGACAGGAGATAGCAATCAGCCCCAGCATTTT. The full variable domain, with the rest looked up from reference TRBV3-1 and TRBJ1-5, is DTAVSQTPKYLVTQMGNDKSIKCEQNLGHDTMYWYKQDSKKFLKIMFSYNNKELIINETVPNRFSPKSPDKAHLNLHINSLELGDSAVYFCASSVGTGDSNQPQHFGDGTRLSIL.

This rearrangement joins TRBV14 to TRBJ2-7; 8 bases fit TRBD2. V lost 4 bases, J lost 7 bases, and 12 bases stayed unmatched. Per the germline V gene, CDR1 is SGHDN and CDR2 is FVKESK. This CDR3 is built from 15 residues. In DNA, the CDR3 is TGTGCCAGCAGCCCTGGGACTAGTCTTGCCCCGGAGCAGTACTTC. It specifies CASSPGTSLAPEQYF.

This clonotype was observed many times. The chain carries TRBV20-1 and TRBJ1-5; 12 positions agree with TRBD1. The CDR3 loop spans 17 amino acids. Germline V gene sequence: CDR1 DFQATT, CDR2 SNEGSKA (reference sequence). The V gene end was trimmed by 0 bases and the J gene end by 6 bases; junction bases not matched to a gene: 9. The CDR3 loop reads CSARDRDRGQFGQPQHF. The CDR3 DNA sequence: TGCAGTGCTAGAGATCGGGACAGGGGGCAGTTTGGTCAGCCCCAGCATTTT.

This clonotype was detected ten times or more. The chain is built from TRBV2 and TRBJ2-1, with TRBD2 matching over 7 bases. The CDR3 loop spans 16 amino acids. The germline CDR1 and CDR2 sequences are SNHLY and FYNNEI. The trim removed 5 bases at V and 0 bases at J, leaving 7 bases unmatched. The CDR3, as DNA: TGTGCCAGCAGTCTTACTAGCGTAAGCTCCTACAATGAGCAGTTCTTC. Translated, it gives CASSLTSVSSYNEQFF.

This clonotype has at least ten counts. The rearrangement uses TRBV20-1 and TRBJ2-1; possibly TRBD2 for D (6 bases). This CDR3 is 15 amino acids long. CDR1 is DFQATT, CDR2 SNEGSKA, per germline (reference sequence). Between the trimmed V and J ends, which lost 2 bases and 1 base, there was a span of 12 bases. The CDR3 sequence is CSARRRERSYNEQFF. CDR3 DNA sequence: TGCAGTGCTAGAAGACGGGAGCGTTCCTACAATGAGCAGTTCTTC.

The genes are TRBV6-1 and TRBJ2-3, with 11 bases identical to TRBD2. The CDR3 has 17 amino acids. Looked up from germline, CDR1 is MNHNS and CDR2 is SASEGT. The V segment lost 4 bases and the J segment 0 bases; nucleotides outside the gene matches: 6. CDR3 sequence (DNA): TGTGCCAGCAGTGTCCTCGGGACTAGCGGAAGCACAGATACGCAGTATTTT. Translation gives CASSVLGTSGSTDTQYF.

This chain uses TRBV28 with TRBJ1-5; 8 bases match TRBD1. The germline gives CDR1 MDHEN, CDR2 SYDVKM. The CDR3 is made up of 14 amino acids. V lost 8 bases, J lost 2 bases, and 5 bases stayed unmatched. CDR3 sequence: CASQGQGGNQPQHF. For the CDR3, the DNA is TGTGCCAGCCAAGGACAGGGAGGCAATCAGCCCCAGCATTTT.

For this clonotype: This clone may be a read error of a much larger clone one base away. The chain couples TRBV7-9 to TRBJ1-1; 10 bases are shared with TRBD1. The CDR3 extends over 17 amino acids. J was trimmed by 3 bases and V by 5 bases; bases with no gene match: 12. Germline V gene lookup returns CDR1 SEHNR and CDR2 FQNEAQ (reference sequence). The CDR3: CASSHDRGRCADTEAFF. CDR3 coding DNA: TGTGCCAGCAGCCATGACAGGGGGCGCTGTGCGGACACTGAAGCTTTCTTT.

J is TRBJ2-3 and V is TRBV6-1; weak D call: TRBD2 (5 bases). V dropped 10 bases and J dropped 5 bases, with 13 bases sitting between them. There are 12 residues in the CDR3. Per germline, CDR1 MNHNS and CDR2 SASEGT. The CDR3 sequence: CATASEGDTQYF. The CDR3 DNA reads as TGTGCCACTGCGAGTGAGGGAGATACGCAGTATTTT.

The chain couples TRBV15 to TRBJ1-2; no firm D call. Trimming stripped 0 bases from V and 5 bases from J, with 7 bases between. The CDR3 totals 13 residues. CDR1 is LNHNV and CDR2 is YYDKDF in the germline V gene (reference sequence). The DNA for the CDR3 is TGTGCCACCAGCAGAGATCTGGGGTATGGCTACACCTTC. It encodes CATSRDLGYGYTF.